Listed below are T cell receptor beta chains from one sample, sequenced in a study of cytomegalovirus exposure and HLA in healthy donors. Here immunoSEQ multiplex PCR was the method, and the copy in TCRdb shows in-frame clones only, minus some. The sample holds some 130,000 clones, just under 80% seen once. The sample consisted of PBMCs. The receptors come from a man aged 30-40 years in good health. The CDR3 runs from the conserved cysteine through the conserved F or W. Fields, in order: V gene, J gene, D gene, clone size, CDR3 DNA, CDR3 protein. A D gene is named only where the DNA matches it firmly. Clone sizes are given selectively: once, few, many, or a class where the clone is expanded.

TRBV5-1	TRBJ2-5	NA	NA	TGCGCCAGCATGGGGGGATCAGAGACCCAGTACTTC	CASMGGSETQYF
TRBV7-9	TRBJ2-3	TRBD2	NA	TGTGCCAGCAGCCCCCGCAGGTGGCGGGAGTGGGCAGATACGCAGTATTTT	CASSPRRWREWADTQYF
TRBV5-5	TRBJ1-5	TRBD1	few	TGTGCCAGCAGCTACGGGACAGGGAATAGCAATCAGCCCCAGCATTTT	CASSYGTGNSNQPQHF
TRBV2	TRBJ2-2	TRBD2	NA	TGTGCCAGCAGTGCGGGACTAGCTGACACCGGGGAGCTGTTTTTT	CASSAGLADTGELFF
TRBV5-1	TRBJ2-2	NA	NA	TGCGCCAGCAGTCAAGGGAGGACCGGGGAGCTGTTTTTT	CASSQGRTGELFF
TRBV27	TRBJ2-2	NA	NA	TGTGCCAGCATCCCTACAGGTACCCCGACCGGGGAGCTGTTTTTT	CASIPTGTPTGELFF
TRBV4-3	TRBJ2-7	NA	NA	TGCGCCAGCAGCCAAGATATATATATGCGGACTGACTACGAGCAGTACTTC	CASSQDIYMRTDYEQYF
TRBV7-8	TRBJ1-2	TRBD1	few	TGTGCCAGCAGTTCTAGTCGGGACAGGGGTGGTCTTGGCTACACCTTC	CASSSSRDRGGLGYTF
TRBV5-1	TRBJ2-7	TRBD2	NA	TGCGCCAGCAGCTCCGGGACTAGCGGAGCCTACGAGCAGTACTTC	CASSSGTSGAYEQYF
TRBV28	TRBJ2-7	TRBD2	NA	TGTGCCAGCGGCCAGCGGGGGACCGAGCAGTACTTC	CASGQRGTEQYF
TRBV7-9	TRBJ2-7	TRBD2	NA	TGTGCCAGCAGCTTCGCGGGGGGGGAGAACGAGCAGTACTTC	CASSFAGGENEQYF
TRBV18	TRBJ1-4	NA	NA	TGTGCCAGCTCAAAATACAGGGTAACAACTAATGAAAAACTGTTTTTT	CASSKYRVTTNEKLFF
TRBV5-8	TRBJ2-5	TRBD2	NA	TGTGCCAGCAGAAAAGGGACTAGCGGAGAAGAGACCCAGTACTTC	CASRKGTSGEETQYF
TRBV9	TRBJ2-5	NA	once	TGTGCCAGCAGCGGCGGGTGGAGGGAGACCCAGTACTTC	CASSGGWRETQYF
TRBV27	TRBJ2-7	TRBD2	NA	TGTGCCACCCAACGGGGGGGTAGCTCCTACGAGCAGTACTTC	CATQRGGSSYEQYF
TRBV7-8	TRBJ2-1	NA	once	TGTGCCAGCAGCTTCGAGAATGAGCAGTTCTTC	CASSFENEQFF
TRBV4-2	TRBJ1-5	NA	NA	TGTGCCAGCAGCCAAGATGCGGGGCCTAGCAATCAGCCCCAGCATTTT	CASSQDAGPSNQPQHF
TRBV6-5	TRBJ1-2	NA	NA	TGTGCCAGCAGTTACGGGCCGCCCTATGGCTACACCTTC	CASSYGPPYGYTF
TRBV19	TRBJ2-1	NA	NA	TGTGCCAGCGGAAGACAGAGCTCCTACAATGAGCAGTTCTTC	CASGRQSSYNEQFF
TRBV6-6	TRBJ1-2	NA	NA	TGTGCCAGCAGTTACTCGAAGGAGGCCTATGGCTACACCTTC	CASSYSKEAYGYTF
TRBV28	TRBJ2-2	NA	NA	TGTGCCAGCAGCACAGCGGCGAACACCGGGGAGCTGTTTTTT	CASSTAANTGELFF
TRBV11-2	TRBJ2-5	TRBD2	NA	TGTGCCAGCAGCTTAGGGCCGGGACTAAAAGAGACCCAGTACTTC	CASSLGPGLKETQYF
TRBV7-2	TRBJ2-1	NA	NA	TGTGCCAGCAGCTTAGTGGGACTCTACAATGAGCAGTTCTTC	CASSLVGLYNEQFF
TRBV30	TRBJ2-7	TRBD1	NA	TGTGCCTGGAGTGGGACAGGGGTTACCTACGAGCAGTACTTC	CAWSGTGVTYEQYF
TRBV7-9	TRBJ2-7	TRBD2	NA	TGTGCCAGCAGCAGGACTAGCGGCGTCCCCTACGAGCAGTACTTC	CASSRTSGVPYEQYF
TRBV2	TRBJ2-7	NA	NA	TGTGCCAGCAGTGAAGTATCACAGGGCTACGAGCAGTACTTC	CASSEVSQGYEQYF